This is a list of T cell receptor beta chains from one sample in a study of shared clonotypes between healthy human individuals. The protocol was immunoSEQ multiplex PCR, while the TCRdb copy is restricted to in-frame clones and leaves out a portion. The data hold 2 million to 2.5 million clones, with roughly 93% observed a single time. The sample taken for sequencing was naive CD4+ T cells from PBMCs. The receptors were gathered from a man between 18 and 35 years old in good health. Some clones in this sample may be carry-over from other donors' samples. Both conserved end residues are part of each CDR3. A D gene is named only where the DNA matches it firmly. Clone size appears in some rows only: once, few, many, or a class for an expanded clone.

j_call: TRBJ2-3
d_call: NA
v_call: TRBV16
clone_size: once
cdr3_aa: CASSQSIGGPGMTDTQYF
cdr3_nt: TGTGCCAGCAGCCAATCGATCGGGGGCCCGGGGATGACAGATACGCAGTATTTT

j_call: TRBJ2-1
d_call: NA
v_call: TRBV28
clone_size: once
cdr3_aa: CASIQWGTAGNEQFF
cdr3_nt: TGTGCCAGTATTCAATGGGGGACCGCTGGCAATGAGCAGTTCTTC

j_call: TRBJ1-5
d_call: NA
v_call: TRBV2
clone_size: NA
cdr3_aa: CASSWGGGGAQPQHF
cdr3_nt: TGTGCCAGCAGTTGGGGAGGAGGGGGTGCTCAGCCCCAGCATTTT

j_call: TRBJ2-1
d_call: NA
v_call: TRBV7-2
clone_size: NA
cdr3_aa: CASSISSPSYNEQFF
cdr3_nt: TGTGCCAGCAGTATTAGCAGCCCCTCCTACAATGAGCAGTTCTTC

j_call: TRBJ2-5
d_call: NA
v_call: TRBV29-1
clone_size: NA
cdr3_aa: CSVDRDRDQETQYF
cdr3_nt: TGCAGCGTTGATCGTGACAGAGATCAAGAGACCCAGTACTTC

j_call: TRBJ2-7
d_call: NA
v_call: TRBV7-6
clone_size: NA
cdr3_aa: CASSRDLGTSAYEQYF
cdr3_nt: TGTGCCAGCAGCCGAGATCTGGGGACGTCCGCCTACGAGCAGTACTTC

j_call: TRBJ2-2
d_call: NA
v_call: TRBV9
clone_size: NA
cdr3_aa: CASSGPTGWNGELFF
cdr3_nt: TGTGCCAGCAGCGGGCCTACAGGGTGGAACGGGGAGCTGTTTTTT

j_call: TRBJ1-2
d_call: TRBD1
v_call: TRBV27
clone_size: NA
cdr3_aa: CASRRTGANYGYTF
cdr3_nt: TGTGCCAGCCGTCGGACAGGAGCTAACTATGGCTACACCTTC

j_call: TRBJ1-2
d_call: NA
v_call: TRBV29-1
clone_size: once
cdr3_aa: CSAAASPDYGYTF
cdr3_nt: TGCAGCGCGGCGGCCTCTCCTGACTATGGCTACACCTTC

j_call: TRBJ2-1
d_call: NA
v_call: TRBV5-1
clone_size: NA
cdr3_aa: CASSLSGYPYNEQFF
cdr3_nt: TGCGCCAGCAGCTTAAGCGGATATCCCTACAATGAGCAGTTCTTC

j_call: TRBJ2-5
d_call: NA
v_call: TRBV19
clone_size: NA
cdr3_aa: CASSIGDLGTQYF
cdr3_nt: TGTGCCAGTAGTATAGGGGACCTGGGGACCCAGTACTTC

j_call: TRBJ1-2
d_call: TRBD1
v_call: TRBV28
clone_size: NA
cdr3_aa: CASSLDRLNYGYTF
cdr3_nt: TGTGCCAGCAGTTTGGACAGGCTTAACTATGGCTACACCTTC

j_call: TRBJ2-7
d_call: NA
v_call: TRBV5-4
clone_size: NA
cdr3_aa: CASSLTGTTDYEQYF
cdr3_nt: TGTGCCAGCAGCCTAACCGGGACAACCGACTACGAGCAGTACTTC

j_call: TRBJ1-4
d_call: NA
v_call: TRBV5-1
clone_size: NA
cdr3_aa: CASSDGTLVEKLFF
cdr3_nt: TGCGCCAGCAGTGACGGGACCCTGGTTGAAAAACTGTTTTTT

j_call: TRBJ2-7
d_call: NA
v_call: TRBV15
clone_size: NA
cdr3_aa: CATSRRVDSYEQYF
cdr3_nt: TGTGCCACCAGCAGGAGGGTTGACAGCTACGAGCAGTACTTC

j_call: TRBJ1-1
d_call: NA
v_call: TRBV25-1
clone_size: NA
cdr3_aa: CASTRGTEAFF
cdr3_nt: TGTGCCAGCACCCGGGGCACTGAAGCTTTCTTT

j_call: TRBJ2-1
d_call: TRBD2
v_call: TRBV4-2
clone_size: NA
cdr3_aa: CASSQEGTSGIYNEQFF
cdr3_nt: TGTGCCAGCAGCCAAGAGGGGACTAGCGGTATCTACAATGAGCAGTTCTTC

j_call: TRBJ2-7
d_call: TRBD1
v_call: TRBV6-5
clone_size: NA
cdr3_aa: CASSQTGSAYEQYF
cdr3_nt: TGTGCCAGCAGTCAGACAGGGAGTGCCTACGAGCAGTACTTC

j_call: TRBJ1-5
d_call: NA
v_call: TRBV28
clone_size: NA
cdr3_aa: CASSFYPSPGQPQHF
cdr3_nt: TGTGCCAGCAGTTTTTACCCCAGTCCGGGGCAGCCCCAGCATTTT

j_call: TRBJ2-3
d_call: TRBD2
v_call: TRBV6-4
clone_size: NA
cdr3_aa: CASSDSGRPDTDTQYF
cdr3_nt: TGTGCCAGCAGTGATAGCGGGAGGCCCGACACAGATACGCAGTATTTT

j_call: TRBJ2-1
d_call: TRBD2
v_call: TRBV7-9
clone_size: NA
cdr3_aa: CASSGIAGGPAVGWDEQFF
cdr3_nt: TGTGCCAGCAGCGGAATAGCGGGAGGGCCCGCCGTCGGTTGGGATGAGCAGTTCTTC

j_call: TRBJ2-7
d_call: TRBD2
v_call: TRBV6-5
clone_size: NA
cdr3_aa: CASRATSGSYEQYF
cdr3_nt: TGTGCCAGCAGAGCGACTAGCGGATCCTACGAGCAGTACTTC

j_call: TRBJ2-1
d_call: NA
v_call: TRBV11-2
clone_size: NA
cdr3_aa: CASSLEVSLIYNEQFF
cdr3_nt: TGTGCCAGCAGCTTAGAAGTTAGCTTAATTTACAATGAGCAGTTCTTC

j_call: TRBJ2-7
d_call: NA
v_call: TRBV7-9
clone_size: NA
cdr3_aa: CASSLVLGYEQYF
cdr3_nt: TGTGCCAGCAGCTTAGTACTGGGTTACGAGCAGTACTTC

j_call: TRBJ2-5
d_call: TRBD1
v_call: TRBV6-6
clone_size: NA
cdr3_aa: CASSYSPRGSKETQYF
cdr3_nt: TGTGCCAGCAGTTACTCGCCCAGGGGGTCAAAAGAGACCCAGTACTTC

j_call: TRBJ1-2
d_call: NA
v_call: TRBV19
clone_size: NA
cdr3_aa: CASSILYGNYGYTF
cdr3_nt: TGTGCCAGTAGTATATTATACGGGAACTATGGCTACACCTTC

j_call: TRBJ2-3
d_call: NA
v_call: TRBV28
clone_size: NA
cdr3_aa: CASSLPGARGTDTQYF
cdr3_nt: TGTGCCAGCAGTTTACCGGGGGCAAGAGGCACAGATACGCAGTATTTT

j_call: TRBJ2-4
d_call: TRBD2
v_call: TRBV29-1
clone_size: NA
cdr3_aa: CSVERGAKNIQYF
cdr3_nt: TGCAGCGTTGAGCGGGGGGCCAAAAACATTCAGTACTTC

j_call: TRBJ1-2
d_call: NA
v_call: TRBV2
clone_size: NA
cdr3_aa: CASSPHPDTILYGYTF
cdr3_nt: TGTGCCAGCAGTCCCCACCCGGACACTATTCTCTATGGCTACACCTTC

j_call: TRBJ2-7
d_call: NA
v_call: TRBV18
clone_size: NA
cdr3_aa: CASSPRQGSNEQYF
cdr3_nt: TGTGCCAGCTCACCACGGCAGGGGTCCAACGAGCAGTACTTC

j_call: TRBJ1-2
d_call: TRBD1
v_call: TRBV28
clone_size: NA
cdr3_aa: CASSLYRGLFHYGYTF
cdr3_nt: TGTGCCAGCAGCTTGTACAGGGGGTTGTTTCACTATGGCTACACCTTC

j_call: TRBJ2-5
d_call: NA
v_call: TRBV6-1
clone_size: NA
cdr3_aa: CASTRDTGETQYF
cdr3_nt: TGTGCCAGCACCAGGGACACCGGAGAGACCCAGTACTTC

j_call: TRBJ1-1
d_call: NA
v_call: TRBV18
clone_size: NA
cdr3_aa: CASSLPNTEAFF
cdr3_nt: TGTGCCAGCTCACTCCCCAACACTGAAGCTTTCTTT

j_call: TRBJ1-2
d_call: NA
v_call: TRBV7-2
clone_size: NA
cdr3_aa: CASSTQVYGYTF
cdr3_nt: TGTGCCAGCAGCACACAGGTCTATGGCTACACCTTC

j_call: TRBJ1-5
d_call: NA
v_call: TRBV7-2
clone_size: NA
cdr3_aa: CASSLFRQDQPQHF
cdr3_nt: TGTGCCAGCAGCTTATTTCGGCAGGACCAGCCCCAGCATTTT

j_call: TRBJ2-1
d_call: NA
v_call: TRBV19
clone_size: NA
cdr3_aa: CASSTGGTAQFF
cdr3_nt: TGTGCCAGTAGTACAGGGGGGACCGCGCAGTTCTTC

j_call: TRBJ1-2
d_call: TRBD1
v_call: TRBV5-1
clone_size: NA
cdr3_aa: CASSLEGQIYGYTF
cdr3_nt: TGCGCCAGCAGCTTGGAGGGACAGATCTATGGCTACACCTTC

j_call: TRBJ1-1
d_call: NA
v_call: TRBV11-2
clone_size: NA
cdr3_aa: CASSFQQGYGTEAFF
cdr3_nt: TGTGCCAGCAGCTTCCAACAGGGTTATGGGACTGAAGCTTTCTTT

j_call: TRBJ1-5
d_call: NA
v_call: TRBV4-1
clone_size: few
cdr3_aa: CASSQVTFQPQHF
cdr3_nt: TGCGCCAGCAGCCAAGTGACCTTTCAGCCCCAGCATTTT

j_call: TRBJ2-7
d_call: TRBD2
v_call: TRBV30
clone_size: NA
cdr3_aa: CAWSPLAGVQEQYF
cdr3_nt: TGTGCCTGGAGTCCCTTAGCGGGAGTGCAAGAGCAGTACTTC

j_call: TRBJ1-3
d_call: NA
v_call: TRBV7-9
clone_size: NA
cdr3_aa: CASRSPSQGSGNTIYF
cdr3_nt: TGTGCCAGCAGGTCCCCTTCACAAGGGTCTGGAAACACCATATATTTT

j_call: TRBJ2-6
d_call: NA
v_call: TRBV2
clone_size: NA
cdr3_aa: CASSEGRLAGANVLTF
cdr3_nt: TGTGCCAGCAGTGAAGGGCGCCTTGCTGGGGCCAACGTCCTGACTTTC

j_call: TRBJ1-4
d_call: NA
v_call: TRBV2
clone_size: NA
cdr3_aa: CASSEYVEKLFF
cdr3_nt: TGTGCCAGCAGTGAGTATGTGGAGAAACTGTTTTTT

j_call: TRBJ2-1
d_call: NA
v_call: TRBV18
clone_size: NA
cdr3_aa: CASSPISGLYSYNEQFF
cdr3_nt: TGTGCCAGCTCACCCATCTCGGGACTCTATTCCTACAATGAGCAGTTCTTC

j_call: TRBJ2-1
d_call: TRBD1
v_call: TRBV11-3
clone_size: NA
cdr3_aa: CASSPGTGHNEQFF
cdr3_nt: TGTGCCAGCAGCCCAGGGACAGGTCACAATGAGCAGTTCTTC

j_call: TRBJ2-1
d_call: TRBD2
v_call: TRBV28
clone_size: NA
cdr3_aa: CASSSPGRSGSNEQFF
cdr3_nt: TGTGCCAGCAGCTCCCCAGGGCGTAGCGGGAGCAATGAGCAGTTCTTC

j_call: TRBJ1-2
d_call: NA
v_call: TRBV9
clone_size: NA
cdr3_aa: CASSVAGQGFHYGYTF
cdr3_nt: TGTGCCAGCAGCGTAGCCGGCCAGGGCTTTCACTATGGCTACACCTTC

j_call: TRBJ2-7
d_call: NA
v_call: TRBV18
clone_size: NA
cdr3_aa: CASSPGFKMGEQYF
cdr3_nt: TGTGCCAGCTCACCGGGATTCAAAATGGGCGAGCAGTACTTC

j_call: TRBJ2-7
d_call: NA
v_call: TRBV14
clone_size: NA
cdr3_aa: CASSLSGGGPYEQYF
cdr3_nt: TGTGCCAGCAGCCTCTCGGGTGGGGGACCCTACGAGCAGTACTTC

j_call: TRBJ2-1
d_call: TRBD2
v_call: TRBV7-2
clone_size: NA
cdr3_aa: CASSWSGGGYNEQFF
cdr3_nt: TGTGCCAGCAGCTGGTCCGGCGGGGGCTACAATGAGCAGTTCTTC

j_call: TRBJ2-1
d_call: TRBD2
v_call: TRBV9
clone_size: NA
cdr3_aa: CASSVSVAGRVYNEQFF
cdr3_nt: TGTGCCAGCAGCGTCAGTGTAGCGGGTCGAGTCTACAATGAGCAGTTCTTC

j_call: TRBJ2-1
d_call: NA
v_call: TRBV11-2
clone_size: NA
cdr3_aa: CASSLDRPGMNEQFF
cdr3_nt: TGTGCCAGCAGCTTAGATAGGCCGGGGATGAATGAGCAGTTCTTC